This entry is about one T cell receptor (beta chain). The protocol was immunoSEQ multiplex PCR, while the TCRdb copy is restricted to in-frame clones and leaves out a portion. Among 43,000 or so clones listed, about 88% were seen once. This entry belongs to a study of ipilimumab plus nivolumab after autologous stem cell transplantation. Study information: Typical patient got 5 or 6 ipilimumab doses and seven to nine nivolumab doses (median).

Checkpoint therapy with ipilimumab 1 mg/kg began 14 to 28 days after transplant. The CDR3 length is 15 residues. The germline V gene encodes CDR1 SGHTA and CDR2 FQGTGA. Trimming left V 1 base short and J 1 base short, with 7 bases between. This TCR came from a male donor with multiple myeloma. This chain connects TRBV7-3 to TRBJ2-2; weak D call: TRBD2 (6 bases). This specimen was PBMCs, taken in a trial of ipilimumab plus nivolumab as post-transplant consolidation. The CDR3 here is CASSLNSGNTGELFF. Written as DNA, the CDR3 is TGTGCCAGCAGCTTAAATAGCGGGAACACCGGGGAGCTGTTTTTT.